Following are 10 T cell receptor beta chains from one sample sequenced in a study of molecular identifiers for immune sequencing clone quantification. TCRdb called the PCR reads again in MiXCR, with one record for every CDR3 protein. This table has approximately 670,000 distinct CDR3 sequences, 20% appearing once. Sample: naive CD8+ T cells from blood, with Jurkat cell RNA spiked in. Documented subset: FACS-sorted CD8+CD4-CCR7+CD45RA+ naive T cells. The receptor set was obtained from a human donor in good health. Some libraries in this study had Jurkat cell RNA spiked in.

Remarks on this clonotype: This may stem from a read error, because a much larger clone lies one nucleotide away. The chain's CDR3 is CATSTRTGAHEQYF. As DNA, the CDR3 is TGTGCCACCAGCACAAGGACAGGGGCCCACGAGCAGTACTTC. V gene TRBV15 combines with J gene TRBJ2-7, with 9 nucleotides matching TRBD1. The CDR3 runs 14 residues. V lost 4 bases, J lost 5 bases, and 6 bases stayed unmatched. Looked up from germline, CDR1 is LNHNV and CDR2 is YYDKDF (reference sequence). The variable domain in full, completed from reference TRBV15 and TRBJ2-7, reads DAMVIQNPRYQVTQFGKPVTLSCSQTLNHNVMYWYQQKSSQAPKLLFHYYDKDFNNEADTPDNFQSRRPNTSFCFLDIRSPGLGDTAMYLCATSTRTGAHEQYFGPGTRLTVT.

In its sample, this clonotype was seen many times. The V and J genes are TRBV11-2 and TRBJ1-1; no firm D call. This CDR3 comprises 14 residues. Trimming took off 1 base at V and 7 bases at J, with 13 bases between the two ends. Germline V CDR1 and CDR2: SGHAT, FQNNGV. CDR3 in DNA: TGTGCCAGCAGCTTAGGACCCTACAGCGATGAAGCTTTCTTT. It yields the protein CASSLGPYSDEAFF.

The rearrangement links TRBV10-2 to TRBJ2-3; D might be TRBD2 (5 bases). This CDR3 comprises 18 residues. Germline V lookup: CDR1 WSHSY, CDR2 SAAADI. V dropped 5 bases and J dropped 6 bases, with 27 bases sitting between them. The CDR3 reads CASSREAVGFTISDTQYF. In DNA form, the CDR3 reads TGCGCCAGCAGTAGGGAAGCGGTGGGGTTTACTATATCGGATACGCAGTATTTT.

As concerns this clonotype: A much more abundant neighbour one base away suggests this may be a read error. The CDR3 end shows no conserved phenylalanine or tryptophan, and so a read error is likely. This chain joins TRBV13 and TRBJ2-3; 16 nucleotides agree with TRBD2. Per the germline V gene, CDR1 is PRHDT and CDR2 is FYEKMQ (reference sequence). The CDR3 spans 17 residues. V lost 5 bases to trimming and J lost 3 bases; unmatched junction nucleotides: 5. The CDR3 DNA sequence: TGTGCCAGCAGCCTGGGACTAGCGGGAGGGCTAACAGATACGCAGTATCTT. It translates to CASSLGLAGGLTDTQYL.

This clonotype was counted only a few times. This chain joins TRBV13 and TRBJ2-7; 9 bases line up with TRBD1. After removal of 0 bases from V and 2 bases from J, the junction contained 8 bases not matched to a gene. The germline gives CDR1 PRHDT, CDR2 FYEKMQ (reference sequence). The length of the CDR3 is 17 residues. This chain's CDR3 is CASSLGPLGTGPYEQYF. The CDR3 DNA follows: TGTGCCAGCAGCTTAGGCCCATTAGGGACAGGGCCCTACGAGCAGTACTTC. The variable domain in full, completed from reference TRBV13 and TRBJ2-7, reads AAGVIQSPRHLIKEKRETATLKCYPIPRHDTVYWYQQGPGQDPQFLISFYEKMQSDKGSIPDRFSAQQFSDYHSELNMSSLELGDSALYFCASSLGPLGTGPYEQYFGPGTRLTVT.

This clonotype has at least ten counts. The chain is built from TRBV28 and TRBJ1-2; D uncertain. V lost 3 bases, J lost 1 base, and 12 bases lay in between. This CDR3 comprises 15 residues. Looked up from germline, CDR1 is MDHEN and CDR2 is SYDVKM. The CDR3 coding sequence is TGTGCCAGCAGTTTTCGCGAACTGAATAACTATGGCTACACCTTC. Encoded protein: CASSFRELNNYGYTF.

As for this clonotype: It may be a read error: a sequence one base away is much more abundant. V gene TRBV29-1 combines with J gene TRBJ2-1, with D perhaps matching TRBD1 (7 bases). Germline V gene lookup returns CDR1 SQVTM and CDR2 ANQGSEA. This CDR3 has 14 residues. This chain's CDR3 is CSVEGALIFNEQLF. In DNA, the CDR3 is TGCAGCGTGGAGGGGGCCCTCATTTTTAATGAGCAGCTCTTC.

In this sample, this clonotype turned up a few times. The CDR3 is CASSAPTSGPYNEQFF. CDR3 sequence (DNA): TGTGCCAGCAGTGCACCCACTAGCGGCCCTTACAATGAGCAGTTCTTC. The chain has TRBV6-5 and TRBJ2-1; 8 bases map to TRBD2. With V trimmed by 5 bases and J by 4 bases, 10 bases remained unmatched. In germline, CDR1 is MNHEY, CDR2 SVGAGI. CDR3 length: 16 amino acids.

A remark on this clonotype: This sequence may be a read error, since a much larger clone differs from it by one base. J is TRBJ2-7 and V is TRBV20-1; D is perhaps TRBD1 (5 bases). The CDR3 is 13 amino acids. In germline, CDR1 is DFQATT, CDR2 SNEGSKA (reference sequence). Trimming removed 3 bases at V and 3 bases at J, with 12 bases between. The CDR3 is CSARSIGDYEQYF. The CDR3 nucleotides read TGCAGTGCTAGGTCAATAGGGGACTACGAGCAGTACTTC.

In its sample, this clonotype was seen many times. CDR3: CASSPAQGLVKQETQYF. The CDR3 nucleotides read TGTGCCAGCAGCCCTGCCCAAGGACTAGTTAAACAAGAGACCCAGTACTTC. This chain connects TRBV5-4 to TRBJ2-5, with TRBD2 matching 7 bases. The germline V gene encodes CDR1 SGHNT and CDR2 YYREEE (reference sequence). This CDR3 has 17 amino acids. The junction had 14 bases not matched to a gene; V was cut back by 4 bases and J by 2 bases.